The following is a T cell receptor beta chain sequence with its context. Its antigen is currently unknown. This PCR relied on a set of 60 Vbeta primers and 13 Jbeta primers. The table came from immunoSEQ multiplex PCR; TCRdb's copy has only in-frame clones and leaves some out. The table lists about 150,000 clones, 75% to 85% of them singletons. Germline V gene lookup returns CDR1 LNHDA and CDR2 SQIVND (reference sequence). V was clipped by 5 bases and J by 6 bases; unmatched bases: 13. The CDR3 length is 15 residues. This specimen belongs to a study of cytomegalovirus exposure and HLA in healthy donors. General study results and limits: Both high specificity and high sensitivity reportedly marked the classifier's diagnosis of cytomegalovirus status. Equally common other TCR beta chains were less clonally expanded than HLA-associated ones, a later analysis found. Across donors, sequencing depth was assumed by presence/absence analyses to be roughly uniform. Rarity held for most TCR sequences, but there were some public TCRs that occurred in many donors.

This rearrangement joins TRBV19 to TRBJ2-7; 7 bases map to TRBD2. Sequenced material: PBMCs. The sequence derives from a woman aged 40 to 50 in good health and CMV-seropositive. CDR3 bases: TGTGCCAGTAGTGTAAGACTAGCAATGGGTCTCGAGCAGTACTTC. This gives the protein CASSVRLAMGLEQYF.